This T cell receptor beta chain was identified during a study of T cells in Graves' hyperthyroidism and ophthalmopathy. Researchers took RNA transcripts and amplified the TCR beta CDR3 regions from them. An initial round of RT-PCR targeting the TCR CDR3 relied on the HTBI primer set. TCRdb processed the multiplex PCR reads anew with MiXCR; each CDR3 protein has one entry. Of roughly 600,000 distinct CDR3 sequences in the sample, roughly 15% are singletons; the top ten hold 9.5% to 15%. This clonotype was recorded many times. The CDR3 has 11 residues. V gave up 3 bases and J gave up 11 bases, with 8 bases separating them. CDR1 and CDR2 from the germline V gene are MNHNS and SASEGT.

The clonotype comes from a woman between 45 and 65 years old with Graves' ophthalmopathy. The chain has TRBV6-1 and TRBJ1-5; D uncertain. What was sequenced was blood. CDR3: CASSDGEAQHF. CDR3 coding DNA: TGTGCCAGCAGTGACGGTGAAGCCCAGCATTTT.